This TCR beta chain was recorded in a study of regulatory T cells in long-lasting Graves disease (dated by TCRdb to the early 2020s). Describing the broader study: Persistent Graves' disease meant more than 5 years of antithyroid drug treatment with TSH receptor autoantibodies that stayed positive. Antithyroid drugs had been taken for roughly 10 years on average by persistent Graves' disease patients in the clinical cohort. Peripheral blood TCR sequencing and RNA sequencing compared persistent Graves' disease patients with newly diagnosed Graves' disease patients. The study was registered as a clinical trial and conducted in China. A total of roughly 33 samples underwent TCR sequencing: roughly 13 from persistent and some 20 from newly diagnosed Graves' disease patients. General findings and caveats noted by the study authors: The authors acknowledged the small sample size as a limitation that may reduce accuracy. The study examined only peripheral blood because the primary lesion, thyroid tissue, could not be accessed. A larger number of public clonotypes was shared among persistent patients (approximately 2,500) than among newly diagnosed patients (approximately 1,000). Persistent disease showed preferential use of TRBV28, TRBJ1-2 and TRBJ2-5, whereas newly diagnosed disease favored TRBV20-1 and TRBJ2-1. Only the TCR beta chain was sequenced and analyzed. Compared with newly diagnosed patients, patients with persistent Graves' disease had lower TCR Shannon entropy and fewer highly expanded clones, which suggests clonal expansion.

V was cut back by 2 bases and J by 5 bases, leaving a gap of 15 bases between them. CDR3 length: 16 amino acids, cysteine to phenylalanine. CDR3 DNA only is kept here, 48 bases in frame from base 1. The germline V gene sets CDR1 to KGHSH and CDR2 to LQKENI. The method was multiplex PCR. Instrument on record: Illumina HiSeq 4000. iRepertoire HTBI primers and Arm-PCR amplification of CDR3 regions were used to construct TCR beta libraries. Before sequencing, the PCR products underwent gel purification. From the authors' description of their analysis: A total of around 59 TRBV and some 15 TRBJ segments were identified across samples and were used for gene usage analysis of CDR3 amino acid clonotypes. COPE and FqMerger were used to merge the filtered high-quality paired reads into contigs. BLAST was used to align contigs to the IMGT TRBV, TRBD and TRBJ reference genes, and CDR3 was defined following IMGT. Clonotypes above 0.1% frequency were classified as highly expanded clones. Shannon entropy was used to measure repertoire diversity, and the Gini coefficient was used to measure V-J evenness. Public clonotypes were defined as clonotypes shared by more than one individual. TCRdb trimmed public reads at Q25 via fastp, called clones via MiXCR and kept in-frame beta chains. Every distinct CDR3 protein forms one entry, paired with its most common genes and DNA. TCRdb's processing, not the authors' own work, is the source of the V and J calls. The sample table records about 290,000 distinct CDR3 sequences; 20% to 25% of these occur just once. The biggest ten clones account for just over 55% of the sample.

In light of the paper, this sample's time point label describes: persistent/refractory GD, antithyroid drugs over 5 years with positive TRAb. For both TCR sequencing and RNA sequencing, RNA was extracted from PBMCs in TRIzol. The diagnosis of Graves' disease was made according to American Thyroid Association guidelines. Patients for the study were recruited at an endocrinology department in Xi'an, China. Each patient gave 9 to 10 milliliters of peripheral blood, collected in an EDTA anticoagulant tube. Ficoll Paque Plus density gradient separation was used to isolate PBMCs, and no additional T cell sorting was done. An Agilent 2100 Bioanalyzer and agarose gel were used to assess RNA quality, and a NanoDrop 2000 was used to measure RNA concentration. This clonotype has only a few counts. Its recognized antigen is unknown. Per-base quality was not reported, and no clone a single base away is much larger than it.

This specimen was peripheral blood mononuclear cells (PBMCs), taken when the disease was refractory, from a patient treated with antithyroid drugs. The TCR sequence derives from a female donor with Graves disease. The chain is made from TRBV18 and TRBJ2-2; TRBD1 is possibly the D segment (5 matching bases). CDR3 region: CASSPSILQETGELFF. The DNA is TGTGCCAGCTCACCAAGTATCCTACAGGAGACCGGGGAGCTGTTTTTT.